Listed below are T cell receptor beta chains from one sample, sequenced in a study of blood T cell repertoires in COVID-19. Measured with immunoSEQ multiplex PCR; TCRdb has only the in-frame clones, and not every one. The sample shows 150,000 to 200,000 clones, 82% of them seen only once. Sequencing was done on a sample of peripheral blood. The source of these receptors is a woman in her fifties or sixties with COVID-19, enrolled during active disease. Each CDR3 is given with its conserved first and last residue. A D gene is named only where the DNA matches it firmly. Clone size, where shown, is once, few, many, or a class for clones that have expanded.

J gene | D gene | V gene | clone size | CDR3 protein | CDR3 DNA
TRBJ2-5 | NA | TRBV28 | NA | CASSPAGRSETQYF | TGTGCCAGCAGTCCCGCGGGCCGGAGTGAGACCCAGTACTTC
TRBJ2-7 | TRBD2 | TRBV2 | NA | CASRNEGLAGDEQYF | TGTGCCAGCAGAAACGAGGGACTAGCGGGAGACGAGCAGTACTTC
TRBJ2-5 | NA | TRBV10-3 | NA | CAISESQGQETQYF | TGTGCCATCAGTGAGTCGCAGGGCCAAGAGACCCAGTACTTC
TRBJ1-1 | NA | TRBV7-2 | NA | CASSKTDRREAFF | TGTGCCAGCAGCAAGACGGACAGAAGAGAAGCTTTCTTT
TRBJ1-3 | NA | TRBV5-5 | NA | CASSLVGGSGNTIYF | TGTGCCAGCAGCTTGGTAGGGGGATCCGGAAACACCATATATTTT
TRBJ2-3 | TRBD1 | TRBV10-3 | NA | CAISEEGANTDTQYF | TGTGCCATCAGTGAGGAGGGGGCAAACACAGATACGCAGTATTTT
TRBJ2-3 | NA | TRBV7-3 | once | CASSFQGSPDTQYF | TGTGCCAGCAGCTTCCAGGGTTCCCCAGATACGCAGTATTTT
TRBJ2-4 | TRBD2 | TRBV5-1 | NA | CASKAAGGGLENIQYF | TGCGCCAGCAAGGCCGCGGGGGGCGGTCTCGAAAACATTCAGTACTTC
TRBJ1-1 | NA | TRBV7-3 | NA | CASSVSRNTEAFF | TGTGCCAGCAGCGTCTCCAGGAACACTGAAGCTTTCTTT
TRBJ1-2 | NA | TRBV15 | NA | CATSRDLSRRINYGYTF | TGTGCCACCAGCAGAGATCTGTCCCGGCGGATCAACTATGGCTACACCTTC
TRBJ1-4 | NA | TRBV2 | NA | CASSRDKNEKLFF | TGTGCCAGCAGCCGGGACAAAAATGAAAAACTGTTTTTT
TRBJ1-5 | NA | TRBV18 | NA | CASSPPGDFSNQPQHF | TGTGCCAGCTCACCACCAGGGGATTTTAGCAATCAGCCCCAGCATTTT
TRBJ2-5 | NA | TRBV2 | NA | CASSDPRTQYF | TGTGCCAGCAGTGACCCTCGGACCCAGTACTTC
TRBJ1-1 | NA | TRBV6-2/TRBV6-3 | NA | CASSFWRGATEAFF | TGTGCCAGCAGTTTTTGGAGGGGTGCCACTGAAGCTTTCTTT
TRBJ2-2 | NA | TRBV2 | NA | CASRPHGTLNTGELFF | TGTGCCAGCAGACCCCATGGGACACTGAACACCGGGGAGCTGTTTTTT
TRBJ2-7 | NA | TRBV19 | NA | CASSPFRRGTEQYF | TGTGCCAGTAGTCCCTTTAGGAGGGGTACCGAGCAGTACTTC
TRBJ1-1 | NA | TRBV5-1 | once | CASSLVPVNTEAFF | TGCGCCAGCAGCTTGGTCCCCGTGAACACTGAAGCTTTCTTT
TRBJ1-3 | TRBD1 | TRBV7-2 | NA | CASSLSTGGNTIYF | TGTGCCAGCAGCTTATCGACAGGGGGAAACACCATATATTTT
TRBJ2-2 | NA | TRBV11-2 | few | CASSPGPGANTGELFF | TGTGCCAGCAGCCCGGGACCGGGGGCGAACACCGGGGAGCTGTTTTTT
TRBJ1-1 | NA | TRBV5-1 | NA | CASSLETPLGALF | TGCGCCAGCAGCTTGGAGACCCCTTTGGGGGCTCTCTTT
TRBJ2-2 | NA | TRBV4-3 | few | CASSQAVLTGELFF | TGCGCCAGCAGCCAAGCGGTCCTCACCGGGGAGCTGTTTTTT
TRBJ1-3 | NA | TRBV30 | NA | CAGLTGAGNTIYF | TGTGCCGGCTTGACAGGCGCTGGAAACACCATATATTTT
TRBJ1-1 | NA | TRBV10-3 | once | CAISAIGFRDTEAFF | TGTGCCATCAGTGCTATAGGGTTCAGGGACACTGAAGCTTTCTTT
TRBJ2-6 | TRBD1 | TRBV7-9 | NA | CASSLADRGGGANVLTF | TGTGCCAGCAGCTTAGCGGACAGGGGAGGTGGGGCCAACGTCCTGACTTTC
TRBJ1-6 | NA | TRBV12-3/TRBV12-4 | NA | CASSSRGTSPLHF | TGTGCCAGCAGTTCCAGGGGCACTTCACCCCTCCACTTT
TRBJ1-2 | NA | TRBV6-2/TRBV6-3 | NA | CASSYGPRYGYTF | TGTGCCAGCAGTTACGGCCCACGCTATGGCTACACCTTC
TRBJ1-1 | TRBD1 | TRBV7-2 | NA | CASSFRTGGNTEAFF | TGTGCCAGCAGTTTTAGGACAGGGGGGAACACTGAAGCTTTCTTT
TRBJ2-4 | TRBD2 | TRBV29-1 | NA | CSPSEAGGLDKNIQYF | TGCAGCCCGTCTGAAGCGGGAGGTTTAGACAAAAACATTCAGTACTTC
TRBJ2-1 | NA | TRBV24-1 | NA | CATSAGSYNEQFF | TGTGCCACCAGTGCAGGGTCGTACAATGAGCAGTTCTTC
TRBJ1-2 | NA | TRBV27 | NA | CASSTGNYGYTF | TGTGCCAGCAGTACAGGAAACTATGGCTACACCTTC
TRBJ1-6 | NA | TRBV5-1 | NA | CASSLARGGNSPLHF | TGCGCCAGCAGCTTGGCCAGGGGAGGGAATTCACCCCTCCACTTT
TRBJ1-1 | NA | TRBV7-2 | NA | CASSPHGMNTEAFF | TGTGCCAGCAGCCCCCACGGGATGAACACTGAAGCTTTCTTT
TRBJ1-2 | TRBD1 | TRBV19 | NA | CASRDRDASNYGYTF | TGTGCCAGCCGGGACAGGGATGCATCAAACTATGGCTACACCTTC